This T cell receptor beta chain emerged from a study of early T cells in non-severe SARS-CoV-2 infection. Study context: Bulk RNA taken from unsorted whole blood was sequenced, leaving chains unpaired. Study-wide results and limits: VDJdb-based annotation leaned toward anti-spike CD8 responses and missed private and CD4 specificities.

Unique molecular identifiers were attached to individual cDNA molecules. One entry per CDR3 protein results from TCRdb running MiXCR on the 5' RACE reads. The sample holds tens of thousands of distinct CDR3 sequences, 12% seen once. This clonotype was recorded a few times. Its antigen is as yet unknown. The sequencing input was whole blood. This sequence was found in an adult who was a healthcare worker with PCR-confirmed SARS-CoV-2 infection or an uninfected control (not recorded which).

The CDR3 region has the DNA TGCAGCGTTGAAAACAGGTTCGTAACTGAAGCTTTCTTT. Translating it yields CSVENRFVTEAFF. The genes are TRBV29-1 and TRBJ1-1; a possible D gene is TRBD1 (5 bases). CDR1 and CDR2 (germline): SQVTM, ANQGSEA. This CDR3 is 13 amino acids long. The V end lost 2 bases, the J end lost 5 bases, and 12 bases lay between the germline ends.